This T cell receptor (beta chain) was found in a study of T cell repertoires in cytomegalovirus infection. The CDR3 loop spans 17 amino acids. Germline V gene sequence: CDR1 MDHEN, CDR2 SYDVKM. V lost 3 bases, J lost 2 bases, and 17 bases lay in between. Using its own MiXCR run on the reads, TCRdb lists one record per CDR3 protein. The data hold about 920,000 distinct CDR3 sequences, with roughly 31% observed a single time. Of note for this clonotype: Its target is not known. A much more abundant neighbour one base away suggests this may be a read error.

This receptor was taken from a human donor in good health (CMV status not recorded). Some clones in this sample may be carry-over from other donors' samples. The chain recombines TRBV28 with TRBJ1-5; D is undetermined. Sequences were derived from cultured CD8+ T cells from PBMCs, sampled from culture after CMV antigen stimulation. CDR3 region: CASSLWPPELGNQPQHF. CDR3 in DNA: TGTGCCAGCAGTTTGTGGCCCCCTGAACTTGGCAATCAGCCCCAGCATTTT.